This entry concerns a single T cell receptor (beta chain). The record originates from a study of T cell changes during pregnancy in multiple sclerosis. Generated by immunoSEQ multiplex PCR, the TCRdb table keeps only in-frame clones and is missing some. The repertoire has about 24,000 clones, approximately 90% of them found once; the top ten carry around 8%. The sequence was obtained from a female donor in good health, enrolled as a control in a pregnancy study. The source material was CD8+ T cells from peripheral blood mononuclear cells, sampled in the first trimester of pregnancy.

The DNA for the CDR3 is TGTGCCAGCAGCTTAACACTAGCGGGGGGCCCTTCGACCTACAATGAGCAGTTCTTC. It encodes CASSLTLAGGPSTYNEQFF. This chain links TRBV7-3 with TRBJ2-1; the match to TRBD2 covers 12 bases. The CDR3 is 19 amino acids. Trimming at V came to 0 bases and at J to 2 bases, leaving 8 bases not matched to a gene. Germline V gene data show CDR1 as SGHTA and CDR2 as FQGTGA.